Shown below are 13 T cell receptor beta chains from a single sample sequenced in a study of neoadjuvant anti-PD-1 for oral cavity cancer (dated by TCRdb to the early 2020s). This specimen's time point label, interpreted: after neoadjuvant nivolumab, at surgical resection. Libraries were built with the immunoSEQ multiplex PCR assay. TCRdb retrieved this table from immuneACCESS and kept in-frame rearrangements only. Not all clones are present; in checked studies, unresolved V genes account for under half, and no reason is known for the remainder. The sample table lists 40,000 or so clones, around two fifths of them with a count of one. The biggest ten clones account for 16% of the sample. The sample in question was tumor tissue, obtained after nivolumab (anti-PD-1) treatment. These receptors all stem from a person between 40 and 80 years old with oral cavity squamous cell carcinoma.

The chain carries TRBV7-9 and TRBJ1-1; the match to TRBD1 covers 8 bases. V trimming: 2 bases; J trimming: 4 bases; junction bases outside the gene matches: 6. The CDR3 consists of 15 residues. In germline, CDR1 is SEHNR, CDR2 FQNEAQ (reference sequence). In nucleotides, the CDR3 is TGTGCCAGCAGCTTAAGGACAGGGTTGAGCACTGAAGCTTTCTTT. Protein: CASSLRTGLSTEAFF.

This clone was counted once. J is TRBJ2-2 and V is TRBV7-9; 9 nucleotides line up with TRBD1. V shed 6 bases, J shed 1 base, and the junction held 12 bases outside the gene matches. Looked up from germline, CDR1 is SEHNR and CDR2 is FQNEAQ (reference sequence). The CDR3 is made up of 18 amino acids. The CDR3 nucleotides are TGTGCCAGCAGGATACGAGACTCGACAGGGGGGAACACCGGGGAGCTGTTTTTT. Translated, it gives CASRIRDSTGGNTGELFF.

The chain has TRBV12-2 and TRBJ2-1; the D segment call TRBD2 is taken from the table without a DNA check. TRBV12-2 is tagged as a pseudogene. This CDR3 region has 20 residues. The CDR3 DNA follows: TGTGCAAGTCGCTTATGGGATACGGGACTAGCGGGATACTCCTACAATGAGCAGTTCTTC. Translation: CASRLWDTGLAGYSYNEQFF.

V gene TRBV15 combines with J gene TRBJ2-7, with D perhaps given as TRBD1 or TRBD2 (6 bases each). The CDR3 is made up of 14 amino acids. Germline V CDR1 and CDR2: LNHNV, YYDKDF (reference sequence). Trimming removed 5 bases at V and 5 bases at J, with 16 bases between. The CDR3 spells CATSRVRGLHEQYF. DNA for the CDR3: TGTGCCACCAGCCGGGTTCGGGGGCTCCACGAGCAGTACTTC.

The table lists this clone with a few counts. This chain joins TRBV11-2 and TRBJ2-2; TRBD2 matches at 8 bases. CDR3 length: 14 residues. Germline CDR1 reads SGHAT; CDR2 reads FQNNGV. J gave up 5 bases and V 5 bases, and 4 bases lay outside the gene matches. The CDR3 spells CASSRSGGTGELFF. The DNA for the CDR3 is TGTGCCAGCAGCCGCAGCGGGGGAACCGGGGAGCTGTTTTTT.

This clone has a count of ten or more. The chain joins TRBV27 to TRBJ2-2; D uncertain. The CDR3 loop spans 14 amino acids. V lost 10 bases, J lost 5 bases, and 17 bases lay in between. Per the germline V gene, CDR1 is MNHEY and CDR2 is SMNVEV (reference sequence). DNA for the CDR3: TGTGCCACCAGAGACCCCCCCGGGACCGGGGAGCTGTTTTTT. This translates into CATRDPPGTGELFF.

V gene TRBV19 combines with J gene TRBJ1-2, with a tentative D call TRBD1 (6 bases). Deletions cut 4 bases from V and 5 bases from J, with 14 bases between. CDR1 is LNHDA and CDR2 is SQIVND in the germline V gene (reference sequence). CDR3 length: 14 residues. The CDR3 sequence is CASSKWTENYGYTF. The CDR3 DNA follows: TGTGCCAGTAGTAAATGGACAGAGAATTATGGCTACACCTTC. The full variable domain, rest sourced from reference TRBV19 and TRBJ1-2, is DGGITQSPKYLFRKEGQNVTLSCEQNLNHDAMYWYRQDPGQGLRLIYYSQIVNDFQKGDIAEGYSVSREKKESFPLTVTSAQKNPTAFYLCASSKWTENYGYTFGSGTRLTVV.

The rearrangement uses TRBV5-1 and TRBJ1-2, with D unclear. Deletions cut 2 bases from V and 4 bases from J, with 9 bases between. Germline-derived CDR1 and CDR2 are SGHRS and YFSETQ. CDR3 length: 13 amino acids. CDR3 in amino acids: CASSFPGIYGYTF. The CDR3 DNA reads TGCGCCAGCAGCTTCCCGGGGATCTATGGCTACACCTTC.

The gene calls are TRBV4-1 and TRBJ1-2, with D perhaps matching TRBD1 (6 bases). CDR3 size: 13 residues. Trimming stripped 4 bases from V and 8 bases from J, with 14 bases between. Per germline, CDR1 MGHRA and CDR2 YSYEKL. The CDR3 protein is CASSRRGLEGYTF. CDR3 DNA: TGCGCCAGCAGCCGACGGGGGCTGGAGGGCTACACCTTC.

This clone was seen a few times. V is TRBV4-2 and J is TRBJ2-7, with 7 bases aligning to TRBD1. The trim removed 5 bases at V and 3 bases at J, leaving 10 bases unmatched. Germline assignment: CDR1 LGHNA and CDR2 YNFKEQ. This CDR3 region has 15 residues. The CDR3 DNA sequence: TGTGCCAGCAGCACCGGACAGGAAGGCTTCTACGAGCAGTACTTC. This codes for CASSTGQEGFYEQYF.

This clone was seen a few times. CDR3 DNA sequence: TGTGCCAGCAGCGTAGGCCTAACTACTACGGGTGAGCAGTTCTTC. The encoded protein is CASSVGLTTTGEQFF. The rearrangement joins TRBV9 to TRBJ2-1; no clear D. Germline V gene data show CDR1 as SGDLS and CDR2 as YYNGEE. CDR3 length: 15 residues. The V gene lost 0 bases and the J gene lost 9 bases, with 16 bases spanning the gap.

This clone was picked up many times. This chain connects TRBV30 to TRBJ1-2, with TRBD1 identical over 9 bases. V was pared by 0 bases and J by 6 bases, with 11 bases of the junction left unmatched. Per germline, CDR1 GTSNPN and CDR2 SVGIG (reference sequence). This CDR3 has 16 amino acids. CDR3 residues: CAWSVLASGTGNGYTF. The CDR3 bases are TGTGCCTGGAGTGTACTGGCGTCGGGGACAGGGAATGGCTACACCTTC. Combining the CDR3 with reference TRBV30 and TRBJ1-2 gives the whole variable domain SQTIHQWPATLVQPVGSPLSLECTVEGTSNPNLYWYRQAAGRGLQLLFYSVGIGQISSEVPQNLSASRPQDRQFILSSKKLLLSDSGFYLCAWSVLASGTGNGYTFGSGTRLTVV.

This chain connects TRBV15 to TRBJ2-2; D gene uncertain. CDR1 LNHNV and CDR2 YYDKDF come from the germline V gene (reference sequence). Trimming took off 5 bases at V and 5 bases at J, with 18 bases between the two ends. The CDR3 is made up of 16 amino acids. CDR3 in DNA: TGTGCCACCAGCGGCCCCACAGCCCCCACGACCGGGGAGCTGTTTTTT. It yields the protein CATSGPTAPTTGELFF.